The T cell receptor beta chain described here comes from a study of blood T cell repertoires in COVID-19. Sequencing was performed with immunoSEQ multiplex PCR; in TCRdb, only in-frame clones are kept and a portion is missing. This sample has under 350,000 clones; roughly 89% occur once, and the top ten carry 1.7%. CDR3 length: 16 residues. Germline CDR1 SGHVS, CDR2 FQNEAQ. Trimming left V 3 bases short and J 0 bases short, with 11 bases between. Cohort assignment relied on participant-reported clinical history. The clonotype comes from a woman between 40 and 55 years old who had recovered from COVID-19. The sample consisted of PBMCs or T cells enriched from blood (not recorded which). The chain employs TRBV7-8 and TRBJ2-2, with D possibly matching TRBD2 (5 bases). The CDR3 bases are TGTGCCAGCAGCTTCGGAGCGGTAACGAACACCGGGGAGCTGTTTTTT. It translates to CASSFGAVTNTGELFF.